Below, 4 T cell receptor beta chains from the same sample are listed, as sequenced in a study of T cell changes during pregnancy in multiple sclerosis. Here immunoSEQ multiplex PCR was the method, and the copy in TCRdb shows in-frame clones only, minus some. The sample lists around 84,000 clones, approximately 95% seen once, with 0.8% to 1% in the top ten. Material: peripheral blood, obtained in the second trimester of pregnancy. The receptors derive from a female donor in good health, enrolled as a control in a pregnancy study.

V usage is TRBV7-2 and J usage is TRBJ1-5; TRBD1 matches at 10 bases. Looked up from germline, CDR1 is SGHTA and CDR2 is FQGNSA. The CDR3 totals 15 residues. With 6 bases clipped from V and 9 bases from J, the junction kept 11 bases outside the gene matches. The CDR3 DNA follows: TGTGCCAGCAGGCGGACAGGGGGTGGAAGTTGGCCCCAGCATTTT. Amino acid sequence: CASRRTGGGSWPQHF. Combining the CDR3 with reference TRBV7-2 and TRBJ1-5 gives the whole variable domain GAGVSQSPSNKVTEKGKDVELRCDPISGHTALYWYRQSLGQGLEFLIYFQGNSAPDKSGLPSDRFSAERTGGSVSTLTIQRTQQEDSAVYLCASRRTGGGSWPQHFGDGTRLSIL.

A single count supports this clone. V is TRBV7-2 and J is TRBJ2-7; D might be TRBD1 (5 bases). Deletions cut 1 base from V and 2 bases from J, with 9 bases between. In germline, CDR1 is SGHTA, CDR2 FQGNSA. The CDR3 length is 14 residues. CDR3 in amino acids: CASSLGSGTYEQYF. CDR3 DNA sequence: TGTGCCAGCAGCTTAGGGTCAGGGACCTACGAGCAGTACTTC.

The chain carries TRBV28 and TRBJ2-4; D is unclear. Germline V gives CDR1 MDHEN, CDR2 SYDVKM. V lost 3 bases and J 6 bases, leaving 6 bases between the germline ends. This CDR3 is built from 12 residues. Here the CDR3 reads CASSLTGNIQYF. The DNA for the CDR3 is TGTGCCAGCAGTTTGACGGGAAACATTCAGTACTTC.

The genes are TRBV11-2 and TRBJ2-7, with TRBD2 matching over 11 bases. The CDR3 runs 15 residues. CDR1 is SGHAT and CDR2 is FQNNGV in the germline V gene. Trimming removed 5 bases from V and 7 bases from J; junction bases left unmatched: 10. The CDR3 DNA is TGTGCCAGCAGCCCCGGGGATAGCGGGAGGGAAGAGCAGTACTTC. Amino acids: CASSPGDSGREEQYF.